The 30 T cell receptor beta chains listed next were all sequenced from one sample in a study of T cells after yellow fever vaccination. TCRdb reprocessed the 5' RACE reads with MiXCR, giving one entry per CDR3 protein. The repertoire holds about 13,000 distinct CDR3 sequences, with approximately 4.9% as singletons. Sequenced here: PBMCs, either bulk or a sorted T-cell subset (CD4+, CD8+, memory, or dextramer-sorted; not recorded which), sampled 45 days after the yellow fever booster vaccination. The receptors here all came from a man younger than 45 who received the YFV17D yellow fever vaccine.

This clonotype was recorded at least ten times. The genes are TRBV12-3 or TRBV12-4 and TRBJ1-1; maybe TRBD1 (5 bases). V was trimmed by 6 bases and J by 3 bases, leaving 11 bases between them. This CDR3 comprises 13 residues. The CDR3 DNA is TGTGCCAGCAGCCGCCGGGGACACACTGAAGCTTTCTTT. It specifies CASSRRGHTEAFF.

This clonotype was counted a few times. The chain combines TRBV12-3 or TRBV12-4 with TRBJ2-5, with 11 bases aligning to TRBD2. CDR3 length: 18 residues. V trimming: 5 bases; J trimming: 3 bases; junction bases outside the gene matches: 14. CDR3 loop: CASSDGTSGSVTKETQYF. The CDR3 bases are TGTGCCAGCAGTGACGGGACTAGCGGTTCCGTAACCAAAGAGACCCAGTACTTC.

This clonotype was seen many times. The CDR3 DNA reads as TGTGCCAGCAGTTTAAACAGGGCCACCCAAGAGACCCAGTACTTC. The encoded protein is CASSLNRATQETQYF. V gene TRBV12-3 or TRBV12-4 combines with J gene TRBJ2-5; TRBD1 is a possible D gene (6 bases). CDR3 length equals 15 residues. V shed 2 bases and J shed 1 base, with 11 bases lying between them.

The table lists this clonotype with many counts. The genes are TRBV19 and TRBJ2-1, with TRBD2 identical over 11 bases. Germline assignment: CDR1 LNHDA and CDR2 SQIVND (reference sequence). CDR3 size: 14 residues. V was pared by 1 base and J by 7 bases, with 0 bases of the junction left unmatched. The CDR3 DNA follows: TGTGCCAGTAGTATAGGGACTAGCGGGAATGAGCAGTTCTTC. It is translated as CASSIGTSGNEQFF. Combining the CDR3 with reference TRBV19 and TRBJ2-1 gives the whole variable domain DGGITQSPKYLFRKEGQNVTLSCEQNLNHDAMYWYRQDPGQGLRLIYYSQIVNDFQKGDIAEGYSVSREKKESFPLTVTSAQKNPTAFYLCASSIGTSGNEQFFGPGTRLTVL.

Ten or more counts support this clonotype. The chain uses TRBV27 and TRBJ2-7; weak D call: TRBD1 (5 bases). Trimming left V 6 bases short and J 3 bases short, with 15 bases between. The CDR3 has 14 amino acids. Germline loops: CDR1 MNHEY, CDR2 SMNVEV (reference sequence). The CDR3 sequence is CASRGPGIGYEQYF. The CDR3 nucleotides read TGTGCCAGCAGGGGGCCTGGAATCGGCTACGAGCAGTACTTC.

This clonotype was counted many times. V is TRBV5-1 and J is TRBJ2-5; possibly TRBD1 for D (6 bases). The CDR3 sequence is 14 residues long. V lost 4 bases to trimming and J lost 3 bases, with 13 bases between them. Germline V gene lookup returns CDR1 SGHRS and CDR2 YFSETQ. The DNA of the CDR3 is TGCGCCAGCAGCCCCAGCAGGGGCGAAGAGACCCAGTACTTC. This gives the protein CASSPSRGEETQYF.

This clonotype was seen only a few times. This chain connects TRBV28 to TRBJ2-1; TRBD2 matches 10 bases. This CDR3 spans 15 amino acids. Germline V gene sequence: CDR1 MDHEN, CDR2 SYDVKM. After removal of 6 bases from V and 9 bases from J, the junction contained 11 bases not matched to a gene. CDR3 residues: CASSLTAGGPREQFF. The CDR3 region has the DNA TGTGCCAGCAGCCTCACAGCGGGAGGGCCGCGTGAGCAGTTCTTC.

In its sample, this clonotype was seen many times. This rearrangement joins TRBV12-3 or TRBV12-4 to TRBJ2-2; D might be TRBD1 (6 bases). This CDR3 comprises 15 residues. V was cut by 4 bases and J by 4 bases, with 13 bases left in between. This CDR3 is CASSSINRATGELFF. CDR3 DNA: TGTGCCAGCAGTTCCATTAACAGGGCCACCGGGGAGCTGTTTTTT.

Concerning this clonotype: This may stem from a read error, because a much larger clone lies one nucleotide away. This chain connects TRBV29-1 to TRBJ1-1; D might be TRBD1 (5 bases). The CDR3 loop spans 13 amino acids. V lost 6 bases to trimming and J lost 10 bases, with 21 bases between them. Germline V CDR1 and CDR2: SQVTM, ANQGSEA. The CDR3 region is CSVEILGHGRAFF. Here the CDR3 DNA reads TGCAGCGTGGAAATACTGGGGCATGGCAGAGCTTTCTTT.

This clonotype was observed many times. The CDR3, as DNA: TGCAGTGTCCTAATCCTGCCTGACGTGGGGCTCTACGAGCAGTACTTC. Encoded protein: CSVLILPDVGLYEQYF. The V gene is TRBV20-1, the J gene TRBJ2-7; TRBD1 is a possible D gene (5 bases). There are 16 residues in the CDR3. V was pared by 7 bases and J by 3 bases, with 25 bases between. Germline V gene lookup returns CDR1 DFQATT and CDR2 SNEGSKA (reference sequence).

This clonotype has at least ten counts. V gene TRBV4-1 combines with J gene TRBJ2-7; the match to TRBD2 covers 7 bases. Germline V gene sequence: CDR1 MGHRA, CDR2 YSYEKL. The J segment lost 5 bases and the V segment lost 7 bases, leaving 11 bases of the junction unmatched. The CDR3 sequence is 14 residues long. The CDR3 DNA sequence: TGCGCCAGCACCTCCGCGGGAGACGGCCACGAGCAGTACTTC. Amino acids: CASTSAGDGHEQYF.

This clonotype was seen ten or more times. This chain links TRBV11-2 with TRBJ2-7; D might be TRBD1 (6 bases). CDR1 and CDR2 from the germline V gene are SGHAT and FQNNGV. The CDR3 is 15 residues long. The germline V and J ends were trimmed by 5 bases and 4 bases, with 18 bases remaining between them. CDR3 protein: CASSASTGSVYEQYF. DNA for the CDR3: TGTGCCAGCAGCGCCTCCACAGGGTCGGTTTACGAGCAGTACTTC.

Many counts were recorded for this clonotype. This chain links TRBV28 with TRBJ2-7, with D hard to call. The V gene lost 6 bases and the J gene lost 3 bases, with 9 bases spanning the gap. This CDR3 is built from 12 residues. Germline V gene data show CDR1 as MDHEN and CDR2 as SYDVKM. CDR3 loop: CASSNLGYEQYF. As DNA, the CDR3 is TGTGCCAGCAGCAATTTGGGCTACGAGCAGTACTTC.

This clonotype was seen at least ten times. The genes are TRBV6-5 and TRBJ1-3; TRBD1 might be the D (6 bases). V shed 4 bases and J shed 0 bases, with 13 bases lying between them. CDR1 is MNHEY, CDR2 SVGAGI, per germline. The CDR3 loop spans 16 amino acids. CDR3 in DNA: TGTGCCAGCAGTTGGGACACTCCTCTCTCTGGAAACACCATATATTTT. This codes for CASSWDTPLSGNTIYF.

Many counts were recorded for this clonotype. CDR3 sequence reads: CASSRGTFAYNEQFF. DNA of the CDR3: TGTGCCAGCAGTAGAGGGACTTTCGCCTACAATGAGCAGTTCTTC. V and J are TRBV6-5 and TRBJ2-1, with TRBD2 as a possible D gene (6 bases). The germline CDR1 and CDR2 sequences are MNHEY and SVGAGI. Trimming took 5 bases from V and 2 from J, leaving 13 bases between them. This CDR3 contains 15 residues.

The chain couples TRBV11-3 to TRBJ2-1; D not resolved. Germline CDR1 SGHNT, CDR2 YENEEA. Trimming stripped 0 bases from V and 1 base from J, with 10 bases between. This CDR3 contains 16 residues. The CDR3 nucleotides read TGTGCCAGCAGCTTAGATTCATCAGTTTCCTACAATGAGCAGTTCTTC. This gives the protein CASSLDSSVSYNEQFF. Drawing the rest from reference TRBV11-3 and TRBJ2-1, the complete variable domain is EAGVVQSPRYKIIEKKQPVAFWCNPISGHNTLYWYLQNLGQGPELLIRYENEEAVDDSQLPKDRFSAERLKGVDSTLKIQPAELGDSAVYLCASSLDSSVSYNEQFFGPGTRLTVL.

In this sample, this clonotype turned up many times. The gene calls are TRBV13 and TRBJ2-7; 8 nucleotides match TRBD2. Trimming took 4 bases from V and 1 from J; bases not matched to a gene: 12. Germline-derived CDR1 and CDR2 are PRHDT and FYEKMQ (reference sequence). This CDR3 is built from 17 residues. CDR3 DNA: TGTGCCAGCAGCTCGAGTTTGCGGGAGGCCCGTTCCTACGAGCAGTACTTC. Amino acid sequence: CASSSSLREARSYEQYF.

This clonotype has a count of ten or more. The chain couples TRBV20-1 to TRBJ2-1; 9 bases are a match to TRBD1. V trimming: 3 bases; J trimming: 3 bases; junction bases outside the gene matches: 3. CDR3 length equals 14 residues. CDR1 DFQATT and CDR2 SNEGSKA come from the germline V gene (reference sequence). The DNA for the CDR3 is TGCAGTGCTAGGGGACAGGGCTTCTACAATGAGCAGTTCTTC. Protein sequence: CSARGQGFYNEQFF.

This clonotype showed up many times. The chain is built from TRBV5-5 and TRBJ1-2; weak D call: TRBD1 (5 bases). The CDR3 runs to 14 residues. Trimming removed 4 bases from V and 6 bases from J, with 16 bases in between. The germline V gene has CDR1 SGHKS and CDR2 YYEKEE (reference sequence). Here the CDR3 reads CASSPGPSGDGYTF. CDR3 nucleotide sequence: TGTGCCAGCAGCCCGGGACCGTCCGGGGATGGCTACACCTTC.

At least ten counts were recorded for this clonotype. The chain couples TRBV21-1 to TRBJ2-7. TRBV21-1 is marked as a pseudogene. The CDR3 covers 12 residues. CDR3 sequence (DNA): TGTGCCAGCATTTGGGTACCCTACGAGCAGTACTTC. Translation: CASIWVPYEQYF.

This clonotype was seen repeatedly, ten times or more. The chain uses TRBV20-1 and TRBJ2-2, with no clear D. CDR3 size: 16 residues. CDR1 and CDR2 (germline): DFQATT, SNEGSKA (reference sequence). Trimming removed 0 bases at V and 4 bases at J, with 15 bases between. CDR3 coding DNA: TGCAGTGCTAGAGATCCGTACTTCATGAGCACCGGGGAGCTGTTTTTT. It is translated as CSARDPYFMSTGELFF.

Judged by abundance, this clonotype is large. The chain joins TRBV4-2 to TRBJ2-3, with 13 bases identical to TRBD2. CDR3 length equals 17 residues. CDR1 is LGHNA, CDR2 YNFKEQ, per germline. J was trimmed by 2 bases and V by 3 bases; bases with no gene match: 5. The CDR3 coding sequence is TGTGCCAGCAGCCAGGCCGGGACTAGCGGGGACACAGATACGCAGTATTTT. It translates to CASSQAGTSGDTDTQYF.

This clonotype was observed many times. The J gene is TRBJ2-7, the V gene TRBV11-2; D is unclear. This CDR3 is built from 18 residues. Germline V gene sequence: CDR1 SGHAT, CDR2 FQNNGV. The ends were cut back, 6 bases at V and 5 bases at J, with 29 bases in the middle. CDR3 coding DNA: TGTGCCAGCAGATCCGGGCCCAAGTCTCCTGGGTCTTGGGACGAGCAGTACTTC. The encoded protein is CASRSGPKSPGSWDEQYF.

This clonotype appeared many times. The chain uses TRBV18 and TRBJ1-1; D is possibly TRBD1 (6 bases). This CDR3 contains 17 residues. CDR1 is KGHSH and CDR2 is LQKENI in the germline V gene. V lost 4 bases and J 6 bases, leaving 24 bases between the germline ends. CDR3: CASSLSVTGTKRAEAFF. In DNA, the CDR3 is TGTGCCAGCTCACTGTCCGTGACAGGCACGAAGAGGGCTGAAGCTTTCTTT.

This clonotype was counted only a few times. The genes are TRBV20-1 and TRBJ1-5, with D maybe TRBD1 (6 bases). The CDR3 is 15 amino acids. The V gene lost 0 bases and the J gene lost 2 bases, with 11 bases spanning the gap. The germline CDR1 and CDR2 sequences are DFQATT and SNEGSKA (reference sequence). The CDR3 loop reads CSARDRGAGNQPQHF. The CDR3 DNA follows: TGCAGTGCTAGAGATCGGGGGGCAGGCAATCAGCCCCAGCATTTT.

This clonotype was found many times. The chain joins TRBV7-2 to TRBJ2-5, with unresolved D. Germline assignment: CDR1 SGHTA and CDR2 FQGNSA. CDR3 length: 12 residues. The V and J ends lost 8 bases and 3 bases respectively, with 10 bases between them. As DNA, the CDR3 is TGTGCCAGCGGAAGGCTCAAAGAGACCCAGTACTTC. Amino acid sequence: CASGRLKETQYF.

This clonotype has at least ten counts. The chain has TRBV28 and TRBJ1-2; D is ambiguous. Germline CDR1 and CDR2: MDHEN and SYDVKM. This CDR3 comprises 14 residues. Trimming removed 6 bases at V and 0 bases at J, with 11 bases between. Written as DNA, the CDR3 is TGTGCCAGCAGCCCGCCACCTTCTAACTATGGCTACACCTTC. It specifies CASSPPPSNYGYTF.

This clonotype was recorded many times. The CDR3 sequence is CASNPLLYSNQPQHF. In DNA, the CDR3 is TGTGCCAGTAACCCGCTCCTTTATAGCAATCAGCCCCAGCATTTT. The chain is built from TRBV19 and TRBJ1-5; D uncertain. The germline gives CDR1 LNHDA, CDR2 SQIVND (reference sequence). The V end lost 7 bases, the J end lost 0 bases, and 13 bases lay between the germline ends. This CDR3 is built from 15 residues.

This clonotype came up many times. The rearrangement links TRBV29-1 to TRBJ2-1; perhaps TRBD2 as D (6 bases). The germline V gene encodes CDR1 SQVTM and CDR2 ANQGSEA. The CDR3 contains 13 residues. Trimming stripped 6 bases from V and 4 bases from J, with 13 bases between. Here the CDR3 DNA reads TGCAGCGTGGAGGGGAGGATGTACAATGAGCAGTTCTTC. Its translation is CSVEGRMYNEQFF.

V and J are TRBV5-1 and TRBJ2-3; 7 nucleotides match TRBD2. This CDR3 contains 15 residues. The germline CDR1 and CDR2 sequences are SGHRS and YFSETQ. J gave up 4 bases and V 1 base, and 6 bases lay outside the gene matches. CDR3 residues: CASSLPAGVADTQYF. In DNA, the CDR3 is TGCGCCAGCAGCTTGCCGGCGGGAGTTGCAGATACGCAGTATTTT.